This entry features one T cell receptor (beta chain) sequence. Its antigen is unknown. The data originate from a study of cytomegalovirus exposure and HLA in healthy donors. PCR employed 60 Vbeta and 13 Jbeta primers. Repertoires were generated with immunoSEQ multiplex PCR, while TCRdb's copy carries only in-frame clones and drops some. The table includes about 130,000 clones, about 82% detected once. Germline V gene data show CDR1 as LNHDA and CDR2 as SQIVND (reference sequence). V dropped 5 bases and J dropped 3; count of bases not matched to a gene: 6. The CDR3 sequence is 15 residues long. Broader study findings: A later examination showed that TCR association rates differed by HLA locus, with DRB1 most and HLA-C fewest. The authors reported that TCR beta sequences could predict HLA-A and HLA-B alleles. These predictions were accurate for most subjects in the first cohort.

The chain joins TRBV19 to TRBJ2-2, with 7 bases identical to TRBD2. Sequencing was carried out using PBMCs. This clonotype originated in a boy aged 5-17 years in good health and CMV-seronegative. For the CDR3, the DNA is TGTGCCAGTAGTGTCGAGCGGGGCCACACCGGGGAGCTGTTTTTT. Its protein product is CASSVERGHTGELFF.